The present entry profiles one T cell receptor (beta chain) with its context. The sample originates from a study of blood T cell repertoires in COVID-19. As for the study in general: Collection of acute and convalescent COVID-19 samples took place in the United States, Italy and Spain. In each case, the material was cDNA or gDNA derived from T cells, B-cell-depleted T cells, or PBMCs.

Germline-derived CDR1 and CDR2 are SGHTA and FQGNSA. The ends lost 5 bases at V and 2 bases at J; junction bases unmatched: 10. The CDR3 runs 19 residues. As originally analysed: Amplifying reference gene primers gave estimates of nucleated cell counts. The data were produced by immunoSEQ multiplex PCR, yet TCRdb's version contains in-frame clones alone and is incomplete. From that table come the V and J calls and clone size; the DNA was used to work out D and trimming. The repertoire has roughly 150,000 clones, about 83% of them found once; the top ten carry around 2%. The chain carries TRBV7-2 and TRBJ2-3, with 16 bases identical to TRBD2. Input material: peripheral blood. The sequence was obtained from an elderly woman with acute or convalescent COVID-19. The CDR3 region is CASSAELGTSGRDTDTQYF. As DNA, the CDR3 is TGTGCCAGCAGCGCTGAACTTGGGACTAGCGGGAGGGACACAGATACGCAGTATTTT. Looking up the rest from reference TRBV7-2 and TRBJ2-3 gives the full variable domain: GAGVSQSPSNKVTEKGKDVELRCDPISGHTALYWYRQSLGQGLEFLIYFQGNSAPDKSGLPSDRFSAERTGGSVSTLTIQRTQQEDSAVYLCASSAELGTSGRDTDTQYFGPGTRLTVL.